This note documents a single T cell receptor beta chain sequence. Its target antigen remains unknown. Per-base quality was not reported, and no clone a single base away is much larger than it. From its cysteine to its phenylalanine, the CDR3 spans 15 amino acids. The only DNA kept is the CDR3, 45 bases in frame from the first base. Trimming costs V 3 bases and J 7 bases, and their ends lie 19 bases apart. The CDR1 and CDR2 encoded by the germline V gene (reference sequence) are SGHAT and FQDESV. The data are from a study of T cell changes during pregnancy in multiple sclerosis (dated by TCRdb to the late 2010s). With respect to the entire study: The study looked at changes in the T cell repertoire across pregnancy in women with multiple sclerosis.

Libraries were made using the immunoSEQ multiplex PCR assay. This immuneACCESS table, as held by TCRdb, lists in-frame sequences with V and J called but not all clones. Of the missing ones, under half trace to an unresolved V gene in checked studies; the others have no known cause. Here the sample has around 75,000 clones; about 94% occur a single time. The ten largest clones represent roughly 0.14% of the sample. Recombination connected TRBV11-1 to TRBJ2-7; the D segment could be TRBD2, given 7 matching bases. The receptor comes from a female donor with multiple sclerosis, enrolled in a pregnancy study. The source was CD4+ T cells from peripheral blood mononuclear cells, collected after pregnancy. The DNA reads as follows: TGTGCCAGCAGCTTCACAGGGACTACCCAGGGGGAGCAGTACTTC. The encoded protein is CASSFTGTTQGEQYF.